The rows below give T cell receptor beta chains drawn from one sample of a study of blood T cell repertoires in COVID-19. The method was immunoSEQ multiplex PCR; TCRdb's version includes in-frame clones alone and lacks a portion of them. Of a few hundred thousand clones in the sample, 89% are singletons; the top ten hold around 4.6%. The specimen sequenced was peripheral blood. Receptors were obtained from a woman in her thirties or forties who had recovered from COVID-19. The CDR3 runs from the conserved cysteine through the conserved F or W. The D gene is left open where the match is weak. Clone size is stated in some rows and not others, as once, few, many or a class when expanded.

size	V	J	D	DNA	CDR3
.	TRBV30	TRBJ2-5	TRBD1	TGTGCCTGGACCCTCAGAGACAGGGGGCTGAGAGAGACCCAGTACTTC	CAWTLRDRGLRETQYF
.	TRBV3-1/TRBV3-2	TRBJ2-7	TRBD1	TGTGCCAGCAGCCAAGTTCCCACAGGGGATTCCAACGAGCAGTACTTC	CASSQVPTGDSNEQYF
.	TRBV24-1	TRBJ1-5	.	TGTGCCACACAGACGGCCAGCAATCAGCCCCAGCATTTT	CATQTASNQPQHF
.	TRBV10-3	TRBJ1-1	.	TGTGCCATCATGGCGAACACTGAAGCTTTCTTT	CAIMANTEAFF
once	TRBV20-1	TRBJ1-6	.	TGCAGTGCTAGTAGCAGGGTTGGATCACCCCTCCACTTT	CSASSRVGSPLHF
.	TRBV6-4	TRBJ2-1	TRBD2	TGTGCCAGCAGTGCTAGCGGGGGGGTCCCGGGCAATGAGCAGTTCTTC	CASSASGGVPGNEQFF
.	TRBV29-1	TRBJ2-5	TRBD2	TGCAGCGTTCTCCCGGGACTAGGGGTCCAAGAGACCCAGTACTTC	CSVLPGLGVQETQYF
.	TRBV9	TRBJ2-5	TRBD2	TGTGCCAGCAACCACCCCCAGCGCGGGGGAGAGACCCAGTACTTC	CASNHPQRGGETQYF
.	TRBV12-3/TRBV12-4	TRBJ1-3	.	TGTGCCAGCAGTACGCCGACAGGCCGCACCATATATTTT	CASSTPTGRTIYF
.	TRBV4-3	TRBJ1-6	TRBD1	TGCGCCAGCAGCCTAGCCGGGACAGAAGATTCACCCCTCCACTTT	CASSLAGTEDSPLHF
.	TRBV4-1	TRBJ1-6	TRBD1	TGCGCCAGCAGCCACGCGCCGGGACAGGGGATTTCACCCCTCCACTTT	CASSHAPGQGISPLHF
.	TRBV20-1	TRBJ1-2	.	TGCAGTGCTAAACAGTCTATTGGCTACACCTTC	CSAKQSIGYTF
.	TRBV28	TRBJ2-7	TRBD1	TGTGCCAGCAGAACAGGGGGGCTCGGGGCGGACGAGCAGTACTTC	CASRTGGLGADEQYF
.	TRBV7-3	TRBJ2-2	.	TGTGCCAGCAGCTCCCTCGCGGCCACCGGGGAGCTGTTTTTT	CASSSLAATGELFF
.	TRBV7-8	TRBJ1-1	.	TGTGCCAGCAGCACGGGACACCCGAGGCGGACTGAAGCTTTCTTT	CASSTGHPRRTEAFF
.	TRBV2	TRBJ2-7	TRBD2	TGTGCCAGCTCGGACGTGGGACTAGACGACTACGAGCAGTACTTC	CASSDVGLDDYEQYF